The 13 T cell receptor beta chains reported below all come from one sample, sequenced in a study of blood T cell repertoires in COVID-19. Clones were sequenced by immunoSEQ multiplex PCR, and TCRdb holds only the in-frame ones, with some missing. The data contain approximately 120,000 clones, approximately 83% of them seen just once; the ten biggest clones take up over 25%. The sequenced sample consisted of peripheral blood. Receptors originate from a woman aged 80 or over with acute or convalescent COVID-19.

The J gene is TRBJ2-3, the V gene TRBV20-1, with a possible D match to TRBD2 (6 bases). From germline, CDR1 is DFQATT and CDR2 SNEGSKA (reference sequence). The CDR3 has 13 amino acids. The V end was cut by 3 bases, the J end by 9 bases, with 16 bases between. CDR3 DNA sequence: TGCAGTGCTAGTAGCAGGTCCGGGAGCACGCAGTATTTT. It specifies CSASSRSGSTQYF.

The chain has TRBV28 and TRBJ1-6; TRBD1 aligns across 7 bases. V lost 4 bases, J lost 14 bases, and 17 bases stayed unmatched. The CDR3 totals 16 residues. The germline gives CDR1 MDHEN, CDR2 SYDVKM. The CDR3 loop is CASSSPRRQGGRALHF. In DNA, the CDR3 is TGTGCCAGCAGTTCACCAAGACGACAGGGAGGAAGGGCCCTCCACTTT.

This clone was observed a handful of times. V is TRBV4-2 and J is TRBJ1-2, with TRBD1 identical over 9 bases. Germline CDR1 LGHNA, CDR2 YNFKEQ. V dropped 2 bases and J dropped 8; count of bases not matched to a gene: 6. The CDR3 is 14 amino acids. The CDR3 bases are TGTGCCAGCAGCCAACAACAGGGGGCTCGGGGCTACACCTTC. Residues: CASSQQQGARGYTF.

V and J are TRBV6-2 or TRBV6-3 and TRBJ2-1; weak D call: TRBD1 (6 bases). The CDR3 length is 13 residues. Per the germline V gene, CDR1 is MNHEY and CDR2 is SVGEGT. Trimming left V 2 bases short and J 9 bases short, with 11 bases between. The CDR3 coding sequence is TGTGCCAGCAGTTACGGTGGGGGCAGTGAGCAGTTCTTC. Amino acid sequence: CASSYGGGSEQFF.

V and J are TRBV2 and TRBJ1-1; D possibly corresponds to TRBD1 (6 bases). The CDR3 totals 14 residues. With 7 bases removed from V and 1 base from J, the gap between germline ends came to 13 bases. Looked up from germline, CDR1 is SNHLY and CDR2 is FYNNEI. In DNA, the CDR3 is TGTGCCAGCACGCCGGGGGGGGCGAACACTGAAGCTTTCTTT. It specifies CASTPGGANTEAFF.

The chain combines TRBV2 with TRBJ1-2, with 8 positions matching TRBD1. The germline gives CDR1 SNHLY, CDR2 FYNNEI. Germline trimming cut 7 bases from V and 4 bases from J; bases unmatched to any gene: 8. CDR3 length: 14 residues. CDR3 coding DNA: TGTGCCAGCATGGACAGGGACAACCTCTATGGCTACACCTTC. This translates into CASMDRDNLYGYTF.

The chain carries TRBV7-2 and TRBJ1-5; D possibly corresponds to TRBD1 (6 bases). This CDR3 region has 17 residues. Per the germline V gene, CDR1 is SGHTA and CDR2 is FQGNSA. V was pared by 2 bases and J by 0 bases, with 14 bases between. As DNA, the CDR3 is TGTGCCAGCAGCTTAAAACCGCTACAGGGTAGCAATCAGCCCCAGCATTTT. Translated: CASSLKPLQGSNQPQHF. Variable domain in full (rest from reference TRBV7-2 and TRBJ1-5): GAGVSQSPSNKVTEKGKDVELRCDPISGHTALYWYRQSLGQGLEFLIYFQGNSAPDKSGLPSDRFSAERTGGSVSTLTIQRTQQEDSAVYLCASSLKPLQGSNQPQHFGDGTRLSIL.

This clone has a single count. V is TRBV28 and J is TRBJ1-5, with 8 bases matching TRBD1. Trimming cost V 5 bases and J 3 bases; bases outside gene matches: 9. CDR3 length: 16 residues. Germline V lookup: CDR1 MDHEN, CDR2 SYDVKM. The CDR3 DNA sequence: TGTGCCAGCAGTCTCAGACAGGGGACCCTCAATCAGCCCCAGCATTTT. It encodes CASSLRQGTLNQPQHF.

The chain carries TRBV7-2 and TRBJ2-2, with D possibly being TRBD2 (5 bases). In germline, CDR1 is SGHTA, CDR2 FQGNSA. V was trimmed by 1 base and J by 6 bases, leaving 9 bases between them. The CDR3 spans 14 residues. CDR3 in amino acids: CASSLGPGSGELFF. The DNA for the CDR3 is TGTGCCAGCAGCTTAGGCCCGGGGTCCGGGGAGCTGTTTTTT.

This clone has only a few counts. V gene TRBV24-1 combines with J gene TRBJ2-1, with TRBD1 as a possible D gene (6 bases). Germline loops: CDR1 KGHDR, CDR2 SFDVKD. With 3 bases removed from V and 5 bases from J, the gap between germline ends came to 13 bases. This CDR3 has 15 amino acids. CDR3 nucleotides: TGTGCCACCAGTGATCCTACCGACAGGAACAATGAGCAGTTCTTC. Protein product: CATSDPTDRNNEQFF.

This sequence joins TRBV19 and TRBJ2-5; tentative D call: TRBD2 (6 bases). CDR3 size: 17 residues. Germline CDR1 reads LNHDA; CDR2 reads SQIVND (reference sequence). The germline V and J ends were trimmed by 7 bases and 4 bases, with 25 bases remaining between them. CDR3: CASTSRMEGAALETQYF. The CDR3 bases are TGTGCCAGTACCTCACGGATGGAGGGCGCTGCGTTAGAGACCCAGTACTTC.

The rearrangement joins TRBV29-1 to TRBJ1-4; D ambiguous. Germline V gene lookup returns CDR1 SQVTM and CDR2 ANQGSEA. This CDR3 has 12 residues. V lost 2 bases, J lost 7 bases, and 8 bases lay in between. The CDR3 region is CSVEKSGEKLFF. The CDR3 nucleotides read TGCAGCGTTGAAAAGTCGGGTGAAAAACTGTTTTTT. The whole variable domain, filled in from reference TRBV29-1 and TRBJ1-4, reads SAVISQKPSRDICQRGTSLTIQCQVDSQVTMMFWYRQQPGQSLTLIATANQGSEATYESGFVIDKFPISRPNLTFSTLTVSNMSPEDSSIYLCSVEKSGEKLFFGSGTQLSVL.

V usage is TRBV5-1 and J usage is TRBJ1-2; TRBD1 aligns across 9 bases. The germline gives CDR1 SGHRS, CDR2 YFSETQ. CDR3 length: 13 residues. V shed 4 bases and J 7 bases; nucleotides not matched to a gene: 5. The CDR3 region has the DNA TGCGCCAGCAGCGTGGGACAGGGCGTTGGCTACACCTTC. As protein: CASSVGQGVGYTF.